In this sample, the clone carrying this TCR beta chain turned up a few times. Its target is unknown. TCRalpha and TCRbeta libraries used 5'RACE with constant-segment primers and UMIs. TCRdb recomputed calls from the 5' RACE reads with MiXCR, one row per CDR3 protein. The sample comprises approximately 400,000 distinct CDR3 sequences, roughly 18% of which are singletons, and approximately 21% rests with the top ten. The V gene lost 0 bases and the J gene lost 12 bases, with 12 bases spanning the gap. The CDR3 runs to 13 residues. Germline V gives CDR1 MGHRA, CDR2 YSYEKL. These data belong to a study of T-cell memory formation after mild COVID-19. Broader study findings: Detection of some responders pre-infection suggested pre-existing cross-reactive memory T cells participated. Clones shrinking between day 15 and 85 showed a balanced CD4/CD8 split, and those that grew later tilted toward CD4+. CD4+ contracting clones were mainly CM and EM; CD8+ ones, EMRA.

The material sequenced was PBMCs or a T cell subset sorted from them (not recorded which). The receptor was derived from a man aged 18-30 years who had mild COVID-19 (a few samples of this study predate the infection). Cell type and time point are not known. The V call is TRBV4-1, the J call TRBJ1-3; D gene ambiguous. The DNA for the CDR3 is TGCGCCAGCAGCCAAGATGGAGGCTACGGCATATATTTT. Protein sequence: CASSQDGGYGIYF.